A selection of T cell receptor beta chains follows, all from one sample in a study of blood T cell repertoires in COVID-19. Libraries were prepared by immunoSEQ multiplex PCR; TCRdb keeps only in-frame clonotypes and omits some of them. The sample shows fewer than 250,000 clones, approximately 84% of them seen only once. The specimen was peripheral blood. The receptors were gathered from a man aged 45-65 years with acute or convalescent COVID-19. Both conserved end residues are part of each CDR3. The order of the fields is CDR3 DNA, CDR3 protein, D gene, J gene, clone size, V gene. A D gene is named only where the DNA matches it firmly. Not every row has a clone size; where given, it reads once, few, many or a size class.

DNA: TGTGCCAGCAGTTTTCCTGACAGGGGCCCCGGGGAGCTGTTTTTT; CDR3: CASSFPDRGPGELFF; D: TRBD1; J: TRBJ2-2; size: NA; V: TRBV28
DNA: TGTGCCAGCAGGACAGGATTTTTTTCGACAGGGGCGAACACCGGGGAGCTGTTTTTT; CDR3: CASRTGFFSTGANTGELFF; D: TRBD1; J: TRBJ2-2; size: NA; V: TRBV5-6
DNA: TGTGCCAGTAGGTTGGGGACAGACGAAAAACTGTTTTTT; CDR3: CASRLGTDEKLFF; D: TRBD1; J: TRBJ1-4; size: NA; V: TRBV19
DNA: TGTGCCAGCAGCACGGACAGGGGAGAGGCCCAGCATTTT; CDR3: CASSTDRGEAQHF; D: TRBD1; J: TRBJ1-5; size: few; V: TRBV5-8
DNA: TGTGCCAGTATTAAGACAGGGGTGGAACTGGGTGGCTACACCTTC; CDR3: CASIKTGVELGGYTF; D: TRBD1; J: TRBJ1-2; size: NA; V: TRBV19
DNA: TGTGCCGCCGCGGGCTTGGGGGCGCCCAACTATGGCTACACCTTC; CDR3: CAAAGLGAPNYGYTF; D: NA; J: TRBJ1-2; size: NA; V: TRBV7-2
DNA: TGTGCCAGCTCACCTGACAGGGAGGCGGATCAGCCCCAGCATTTT; CDR3: CASSPDREADQPQHF; D: TRBD1; J: TRBJ1-5; size: once; V: TRBV18
DNA: TGTGCCAGCAAGAGGGGGACTAGCAGCAACGAGCAGTACTTC; CDR3: CASKRGTSSNEQYF; D: TRBD2; J: TRBJ2-7; size: once; V: TRBV6-5
DNA: TGTGCCAGCAGCCCCACGGTAACTGGGGGGTACGAGCAGTACTTC; CDR3: CASSPTVTGGYEQYF; D: NA; J: TRBJ2-7; size: many; V: TRBV6-6
DNA: TGTGCCAGCAGTTACTGGGGAGGAGGCTACACCTTC; CDR3: CASSYWGGGYTF; D: NA; J: TRBJ1-2; size: few; V: TRBV6-5
DNA: TGTGCCAGCAGTCCCCGACAGACGCGTGGCGAGCAGTACTTC; CDR3: CASSPRQTRGEQYF; D: NA; J: TRBJ2-7; size: NA; V: TRBV27
DNA: TGTGCCAGCAGCGGTGCGGCGTCCGAGCAGTTCTTC; CDR3: CASSGAASEQFF; D: NA; J: TRBJ2-1; size: once; V: TRBV7-9
DNA: TGTGCCAGCAGCCAGGGGCCAGGGGGGACCCAGTACTTC; CDR3: CASSQGPGGTQYF; D: TRBD1; J: TRBJ2-5; size: NA; V: TRBV3-1/TRBV3-2
DNA: TGTGCCAGCAGCAGAGGGGGCGGAACTGACACCTACGAGCAGTACTTC; CDR3: CASSRGGGTDTYEQYF; D: TRBD1; J: TRBJ2-7; size: NA; V: TRBV5-4
DNA: TGCGCCAGCAGCTTGGTCAGAGGGAGTAGGACCTACGAGCAGTACTTC; CDR3: CASSLVRGSRTYEQYF; D: NA; J: TRBJ2-7; size: NA; V: TRBV5-1
DNA: TGTGCCAGCAGCCCCAGCAGCGGGTACGAGCAGTACTTC; CDR3: CASSPSSGYEQYF; D: NA; J: TRBJ2-7; size: NA; V: TRBV6-5
DNA: TGCGCCAGCAGTGGGCCCGGGGGATCTAATGAAAAACTGTTTTTT; CDR3: CASSGPGGSNEKLFF; D: NA; J: TRBJ1-4; size: NA; V: TRBV10-2
DNA: TGTGCCAGCAGCTTAGTCGGGGGGTGGGAGCAGTACTTC; CDR3: CASSLVGGWEQYF; D: TRBD2; J: TRBJ2-7; size: NA; V: TRBV11-2
DNA: TGTGCCAGCAGCGTAGACGGGATCTATGGCTACACCTTC; CDR3: CASSVDGIYGYTF; D: NA; J: TRBJ1-2; size: NA; V: TRBV9
DNA: TGTGCCACCAGCAGAGATCCGGGACAACTCAACTCTAACTATGGCTACACCTTC; CDR3: CATSRDPGQLNSNYGYTF; D: NA; J: TRBJ1-2; size: NA; V: TRBV15
DNA: TGTGCCAGCAGCTTAAGCGGATTGAACACCGGGGAGCTGTTTTTT; CDR3: CASSLSGLNTGELFF; D: NA; J: TRBJ2-2; size: NA; V: TRBV11-3
DNA: TGCGCCAGCAGCTTAACGGGCAGGGCTCTAAACATTCAGTACTTC; CDR3: CASSLTGRALNIQYF; D: NA; J: TRBJ2-4; size: NA; V: TRBV5-1
DNA: TGTGCCATCAGTGAGTCTCCGGGACAGGGGGCGAATGGCTACACCTTC; CDR3: CAISESPGQGANGYTF; D: TRBD1; J: TRBJ1-2; size: NA; V: TRBV10-3
DNA: TGCGCCAGCAGCACTGGGACAGGGTTCCAAGAGACCCAGTACTTC; CDR3: CASSTGTGFQETQYF; D: TRBD1; J: TRBJ2-5; size: NA; V: TRBV5-1
DNA: TGTGCCAGCAGTCGGGAGCGCGTCCCTGGCAATGGCTACACCTTC; CDR3: CASSRERVPGNGYTF; D: NA; J: TRBJ1-2; size: NA; V: TRBV6-5
DNA: TGTGCCAGCAGTCCTTACAGGGGTACCACTGAAGCTTTCTTT; CDR3: CASSPYRGTTEAFF; D: TRBD1; J: TRBJ1-1; size: NA; V: TRBV9
DNA: TGTGCCAGCAGTCCCTTGGGGGGGACTTTATACACCTTC; CDR3: CASSPLGGTLYTF; D: NA; J: TRBJ1-2; size: NA; V: TRBV6-5
DNA: TGTGCCAGCAGTGAGAATCCCGGAGGACTAGCGGGCGAGCAGTACTTC; CDR3: CASSENPGGLAGEQYF; D: TRBD2; J: TRBJ2-7; size: NA; V: TRBV2
DNA: TGCAGCGTCCTTTCAGGGTTTGCAGATACGCAGTATTTT; CDR3: CSVLSGFADTQYF; D: NA; J: TRBJ2-3; size: NA; V: TRBV29-1
DNA: TGTGCCATCAGCGACAGGGGGAACACTGAAGCTTTCTTT; CDR3: CAISDRGNTEAFF; D: TRBD1; J: TRBJ1-1; size: NA; V: TRBV10-3
DNA: TGTGCCAGCTCAACAGCTCAAGAGACCCAGTACTTC; CDR3: CASSTAQETQYF; D: NA; J: TRBJ2-5; size: NA; V: TRBV18
DNA: TGTGCCAGCAGCTCTTTTAATCAGCCCCAGCATTTT; CDR3: CASSSFNQPQHF; D: NA; J: TRBJ1-5; size: NA; V: TRBV7-2
DNA: TGTGCCACCAGCTTAACAGGGGGTGAAGCTTTCTTT; CDR3: CATSLTGGEAFF; D: TRBD1; J: TRBJ1-1; size: NA; V: TRBV24-1
DNA: TGTGCCAGCAGCTTAGGGGGGACTAGCGGCCTCCAAGAGACCCAGTACTTC; CDR3: CASSLGGTSGLQETQYF; D: TRBD2; J: TRBJ2-5; size: NA; V: TRBV7-2
DNA: TGTGCCAGCAGCCTAAGCGGGAACACCGGGGAGCTGTTTTTT; CDR3: CASSLSGNTGELFF; D: NA; J: TRBJ2-2; size: many; V: TRBV7-3
DNA: TGTGCCAGCAGTGCAGGGAGAACGGGGGGCATATATTTT; CDR3: CASSAGRTGGIYF; D: NA; J: TRBJ1-3; size: NA; V: TRBV25-1
DNA: TGTGCACAGGGTGAAAACACCATATATTTT; CDR3: CAQGENTIYF; D: NA; J: TRBJ1-3; size: NA; V: TRBV7-9
DNA: TGTGCCAGCAGCGCCTCCTCGGGTCGCGAGCAGTTCTTC; CDR3: CASSASSGREQFF; D: NA; J: TRBJ2-1; size: NA; V: TRBV9
DNA: TGCGCCAGCAGCCCAGGGACAGGGTTAACCGGGGAGCTGTTTTTT; CDR3: CASSPGTGLTGELFF; D: TRBD1; J: TRBJ2-2; size: NA; V: TRBV5-1
DNA: TGTGCCAGCAGTTTCCGGAGCCGGGTCACTGAAGCTTTCTTT; CDR3: CASSFRSRVTEAFF; D: NA; J: TRBJ1-1; size: NA; V: TRBV6-5
DNA: TGTGCCTGGAGTGTAACCCCTCATTTAACAGGGTGGAGGAATCAGCCCCAGCATTTT; CDR3: CAWSVTPHLTGWRNQPQHF; D: NA; J: TRBJ1-5; size: few; V: TRBV30
DNA: TGCGCCAGCAGCTCCCACCCTCTAGCGGGTGCAGTTTCTGGGGCCAACGTCCTGACTTTC; CDR3: CASSSHPLAGAVSGANVLTF; D: TRBD2; J: TRBJ2-6; size: NA; V: TRBV5-1
DNA: TGTGCCAGCAGCCGGGCCGGGACTAGCAGCAACAATGAGCAGTTCTTC; CDR3: CASSRAGTSSNNEQFF; D: TRBD2; J: TRBJ2-1; size: NA; V: TRBV6-4
DNA: TGCGCCAGCGGGAAGGACTTCTACGAGCAGTACTTC; CDR3: CASGKDFYEQYF; D: NA; J: TRBJ2-7; size: NA; V: TRBV10-2
DNA: TGCGCCAGCAGCCAGCCGGGACAGGGGAATTACGAGCAGTACTTC; CDR3: CASSQPGQGNYEQYF; D: TRBD1; J: TRBJ2-7; size: NA; V: TRBV4-1
DNA: TGTGCCAGCAGCACTAGCGGGGGGGCTTCCTACGAGCAGTACTTC; CDR3: CASSTSGGASYEQYF; D: TRBD2; J: TRBJ2-7; size: once; V: TRBV6-6
DNA: TGTGCCAGCAGTGAAGGACTGTACTACGAGCAGTACTTC; CDR3: CASSEGLYYEQYF; D: NA; J: TRBJ2-7; size: NA; V: TRBV2
DNA: TGTGCCAGCTGTCCGGGGACCTACGAGCAGTACTTC; CDR3: CASCPGTYEQYF; D: NA; J: TRBJ2-7; size: NA; V: TRBV6-5
DNA: TGCAGTGCTAGAGATTCTTTAAAACTGTTTTTT; CDR3: CSARDSLKLFF; D: NA; J: TRBJ1-4; size: NA; V: TRBV20-1
DNA: TGTGCCAGAACCGATCTAGCGGGGGGGGATCACGAGCAGTACTTC; CDR3: CARTDLAGGDHEQYF; D: TRBD2; J: TRBJ2-7; size: NA; V: TRBV5-3
DNA: TGTGCCAGTAGTATAGGACGACAGTCCAATCAGCCCCAGCATTTT; CDR3: CASSIGRQSNQPQHF; D: NA; J: TRBJ1-5; size: NA; V: TRBV19
DNA: TGCGCCAGCAGCTTGGCGGGATTTATCCCTAGCACAGATACGCAGTATTTT; CDR3: CASSLAGFIPSTDTQYF; D: NA; J: TRBJ2-3; size: NA; V: TRBV5-1
DNA: TGTGCCAGCAAGGCGGGGGGGTACAATGAGCAGTTCTTC; CDR3: CASKAGGYNEQFF; D: TRBD2; J: TRBJ2-1; size: NA; V: TRBV28
DNA: TGTGCCAGTAGTGAGGGGGGGGTGAGCTCCTATAATTCACCCCTCCACTTT; CDR3: CASSEGGVSSYNSPLHF; D: NA; J: TRBJ1-6; size: NA; V: TRBV19
DNA: TGCAGTGCTAGTAAGGGGCAAACTGAAGCTTTCTTT; CDR3: CSASKGQTEAFF; D: NA; J: TRBJ1-1; size: many; V: TRBV20-1
DNA: TGCGCCAGCAGGTTCCAGCCAGGACAGGGGTACGAGCAGTACTTC; CDR3: CASRFQPGQGYEQYF; D: TRBD1; J: TRBJ2-7; size: many; V: TRBV5-1
DNA: TGTGCCAGCAGCTACGGCGGTTCCCAAGAGACCCAGTACTTC; CDR3: CASSYGGSQETQYF; D: NA; J: TRBJ2-5; size: NA; V: TRBV11-2